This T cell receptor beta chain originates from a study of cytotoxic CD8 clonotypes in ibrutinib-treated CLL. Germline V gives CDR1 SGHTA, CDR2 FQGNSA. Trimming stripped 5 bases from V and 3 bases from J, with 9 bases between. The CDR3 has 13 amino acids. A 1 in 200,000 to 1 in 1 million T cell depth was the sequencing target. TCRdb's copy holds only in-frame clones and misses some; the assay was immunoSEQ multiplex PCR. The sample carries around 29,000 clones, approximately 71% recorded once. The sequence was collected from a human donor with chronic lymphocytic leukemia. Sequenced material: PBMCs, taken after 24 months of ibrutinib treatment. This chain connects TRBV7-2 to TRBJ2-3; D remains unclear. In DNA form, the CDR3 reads TGTGCCAGCAGCCCCTTTAGAACAGATACGCAGTATTTT. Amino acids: CASSPFRTDTQYF. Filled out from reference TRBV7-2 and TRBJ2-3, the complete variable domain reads GAGVSQSPSNKVTEKGKDVELRCDPISGHTALYWYRQSLGQGLEFLIYFQGNSAPDKSGLPSDRFSAERTGGSVSTLTIQRTQQEDSAVYLCASSPFRTDTQYFGPGTRLTVL.